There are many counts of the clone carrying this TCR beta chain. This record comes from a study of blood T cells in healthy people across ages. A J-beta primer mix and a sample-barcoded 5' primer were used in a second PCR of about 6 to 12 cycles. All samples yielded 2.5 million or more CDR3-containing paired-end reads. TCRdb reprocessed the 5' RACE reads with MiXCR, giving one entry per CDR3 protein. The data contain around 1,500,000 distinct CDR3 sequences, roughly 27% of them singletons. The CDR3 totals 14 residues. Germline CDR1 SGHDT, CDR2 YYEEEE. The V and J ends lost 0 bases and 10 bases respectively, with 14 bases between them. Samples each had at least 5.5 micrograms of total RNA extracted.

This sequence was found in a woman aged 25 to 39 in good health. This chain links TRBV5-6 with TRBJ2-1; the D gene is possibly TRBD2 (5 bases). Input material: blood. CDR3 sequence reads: CASSLALNRGEQFF. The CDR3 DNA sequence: TGTGCCAGCAGCTTGGCCCTTAACCGCGGGGAGCAGTTCTTC.